The 20 T cell receptor beta chains below come from one sample, sequenced in a study of somatic mutations in cytotoxic T cells in rheumatoid arthritis (dated by TCRdb to about 2017). Receptor libraries were prepared by the immunoSEQ multiplex PCR assay. TCRdb took this table from immuneACCESS and kept in-frame rearrangements with V and J called. Such tables lack part of the clones; where checked against another copy, unresolved V genes explain under half of the gap, and the rest is unexplained. This sample is represented by over 15,000 clones; more than 70% of them were singletons. 10% of the sample is in the top ten clones. Sequencing input: CD8+ T cells sorted from blood. These receptors all come from an adult with rheumatoid arthritis.

The V gene is TRBV28, the J gene TRBJ2-3; D unclear. Germline V gene data show CDR1 as MDHEN and CDR2 as SYDVKM. V gave up 2 bases and J gave up 3 bases, with 0 bases separating them. This CDR3 has 11 residues. The CDR3 DNA reads TGTGCCAGCAGTTTAACAGATACGCAGTATTTT. Translation gives CASSLTDTQYF.

The CDR3 reads CASSKLAGGHTGELFF. The CDR3 DNA follows: TGCGCCAGCAGCAAACTAGCGGGGGGGCACACCGGGGAGCTGTTTTTT. The chain uses TRBV5-1 and TRBJ2-2; 13 bases agree with TRBD2. Losses at the gene ends were 4 bases for V and 3 bases for J; bases not matched to a gene: 3. The germline CDR1 and CDR2 sequences are SGHRS and YFSETQ. There are 16 residues in the CDR3.

The rearrangement uses TRBV9 and TRBJ2-5; 10 bases agree with TRBD2. Germline-derived CDR1 and CDR2 are SGDLS and YYNGEE. This CDR3 region has 15 residues. V gave up 4 bases and J gave up 4 bases; unmatched junction bases: 7. DNA for the CDR3: TGTGCCAGCAGCATAAGCGGGGGGGCTGGAGAGACCCAGTACTTC. It specifies CASSISGGAGETQYF.

This chain joins TRBV15 and TRBJ1-2; no clear D. V lost 0 bases and J lost 4, with 30 bases in between. Germline CDR1 and CDR2: LNHNV and YYDKDF (reference sequence). The CDR3 is 21 residues long. CDR3 DNA sequence: TGTGCCACCAGCAGAGATATAGGGTTTGCAGAGGATGGCTTCGATGGCTATGGCTACACCTTC. Its translation is CATSRDIGFAEDGFDGYGYTF.

The V and J genes are TRBV30 and TRBJ1-2; the match to TRBD1 covers 9 bases. The CDR3 loop spans 14 amino acids. The V gene's germline CDR1 is GTSNPN and CDR2 SVGIG (reference sequence). The trim removed 2 bases at V and 8 bases at J, leaving 9 bases unmatched. CDR3 in DNA: TGTGCCTGGAGTACAGGGGGCGCTGGTTTGGGCTACACCTTC. This sequence encodes CAWSTGGAGLGYTF.

The chain is built from TRBV5-1 and TRBJ2-7, with 9 bases matching TRBD1. J gave up 2 bases and V 9 bases, and 15 bases lay outside the gene matches. The CDR3 has 16 amino acids. From germline, CDR1 is SGHRS and CDR2 YFSETQ. CDR3 sequence reads: CAIADRGWRLTYEQYF. The CDR3 DNA is TGCGCCATCGCTGACAGGGGGTGGCGGTTGACCTACGAGCAGTACTTC.

The CDR3 here is CASRQGQGQYF. The CDR3 region has the DNA TGTGCCAGCAGGCAGGGTCAGGGGCAGTACTTC. The gene calls are TRBV6-1 and TRBJ2-5, with D possibly being TRBD1 (6 bases). Germline V gives CDR1 MNHNS, CDR2 SASEGT. This CDR3 has 11 residues. V was trimmed by 6 bases and J by 11 bases, leaving 13 bases between them.

CDR3 residues: CASSLGERGRETQYF. DNA for the CDR3: TGTGCCAGCAGCTTAGGGGAGCGGGGGCGGGAGACCCAGTACTTC. The J gene is TRBJ2-5, the V gene TRBV11-2, with TRBD2 identical over 8 bases. The CDR3 loop spans 15 amino acids. Germline lookup yields CDR1 SGHAT and CDR2 FQNNGV. J gave up 5 bases and V 1 base, and 6 bases lay outside the gene matches.

V and J are TRBV7-8 and TRBJ2-1, with 9 bases fitting TRBD2. The germline CDR1 and CDR2 sequences are SGHVS and FQNEAQ. Trimming removed 3 bases from V and 2 bases from J; junction bases left unmatched: 5. The CDR3 has 16 amino acids. The CDR3 DNA sequence: TGTGCCAGCAGCTTCCTCTGGACTAGCGCCTACAATGAGCAGTTCTTC. Translating gives CASSFLWTSAYNEQFF. The entire variable domain, with the rest obtained from reference TRBV7-8 and TRBJ2-1, is as follows: GAGVSQSPRYKVAKRGQDVALRCDPISGHVSLFWYQQALGQGPEFLTYFQNEAQLDKSGLPSDRFFAERPEGSVSTLKIQRTQQEDSAVYLCASSFLWTSAYNEQFFGPGTRLTVL.

V and J are TRBV27 and TRBJ1-6, with D unresolved. V lost 3 bases, J lost 0 bases, and 9 bases lay in between. Germline V gene sequence: CDR1 MNHEY, CDR2 SMNVEV (reference sequence). The CDR3 runs to 16 residues. CDR3 protein: CASSLRALSYNSPLHF. CDR3 DNA sequence: TGTGCCAGCAGTTTGAGGGCCCTCTCCTATAATTCACCCCTCCACTTT.

Only one count was recorded for this clone. This chain uses TRBV13 with TRBJ2-5; 12 bases match TRBD2. CDR1 and CDR2 (germline): PRHDT, FYEKMQ (reference sequence). V shed 4 bases, J shed 2 bases, and the junction held 8 bases outside the gene matches. The CDR3 sequence is 17 residues long. CDR3 DNA sequence: TGTGCCAGCAGCTCCAGGACTAGCGGGGCCCTTCAAGAGACCCAGTACTTC. This translates into CASSSRTSGALQETQYF.

V usage is TRBV5-1 and J usage is TRBJ2-2; TRBD2 aligns across 8 bases. The CDR3 is 15 residues long. The V gene's germline CDR1 is SGHRS and CDR2 YFSETQ. V lost 0 bases and J lost 7; bases outside the gene matches: 5. CDR3 region: CASSLDRGGLGELFF. In DNA, the CDR3 is TGCGCCAGCAGCTTGGACCGGGGGGGCCTCGGGGAGCTGTTTTTT. Variable domain in full (rest from reference TRBV5-1 and TRBJ2-2): KAGVTQTPRYLIKTRGQQVTLSCSPISGHRSVSWYQQTPGQGLQFLFEYFSETQRNKGNFPGRFSGRQFSNSRSEMNVSTLELGDSALYLCASSLDRGGLGELFFGEGSRLTVL.

This clone was found once. V usage is TRBV10-3 and J usage is TRBJ1-2, with TRBD1 matching over 9 bases. The germline CDR1 and CDR2 sequences are ENHRY and SYGVKD. Unmatched junction bases numbered 9, after V lost 5 bases and J lost 8 bases. This CDR3 comprises 14 residues. The CDR3 protein is CAISNRTGEYGYTF. DNA for the CDR3: TGTGCCATCAGTAACCGGACAGGGGAATACGGCTACACCTTC.

J is TRBJ1-2 and V is TRBV30; 7 bases are a match to TRBD1. CDR1 and CDR2 from the germline V gene are GTSNPN and SVGIG (reference sequence). There are 14 residues in the CDR3. With V trimmed by 5 bases and J by 4 bases, 10 bases remained unmatched. CDR3 in amino acids: CAWGGTDPTYGYTF. The CDR3 nucleotides are TGTGCCTGGGGAGGGACAGATCCTACCTATGGCTACACCTTC.

This clone was detected only once. The chain carries TRBV11-2 and TRBJ2-3, with D unclear. Trimming took 5 bases from V and 5 from J, leaving 8 bases between them. The CDR3 has 12 amino acids. CDR1 SGHAT and CDR2 FQNNGV come from the germline V gene. The CDR3: CASSLLLDTQYF. The CDR3 coding sequence is TGTGCCAGCAGCCTCCTATTAGATACGCAGTATTTT. The full variable domain, its missing parts supplied by reference TRBV11-2 and TRBJ2-3, is EAGVAQSPRYKIIEKRQSVAFWCNPISGHATLYWYQQILGQGPKLLIQFQNNGVVDDSQLPKDRFSAERLKGVDSTLKIQPAKLEDSAVYLCASSLLLDTQYFGPGTRLTVL.

The chain recombines TRBV7-8 with TRBJ2-5; D gene uncertain. V was pared by 1 base and J by 6 bases, with 9 bases between. This CDR3 has 13 amino acids. The germline V gene has CDR1 SGHVS and CDR2 FQNEAQ. The CDR3 DNA follows: TGTGCCAGCAGCTTAGGTCTGTGGCAGACCCAGTACTTC. Amino acids: CASSLGLWQTQYF. The full variable domain, completed using reference TRBV7-8 and TRBJ2-5, is GAGVSQSPRYKVAKRGQDVALRCDPISGHVSLFWYQQALGQGPEFLTYFQNEAQLDKSGLPSDRFFAERPEGSVSTLKIQRTQQEDSAVYLCASSLGLWQTQYFGPGTRLLVL.

For the CDR3, the DNA is TGTGCCAGCAGCCTTAGCGGGGGGTCCTACGAGCAGTACTTC. It translates to CASSLSGGSYEQYF. The gene calls are TRBV13 and TRBJ2-7; 10 bases agree with TRBD2. V trimming: 5 bases; J trimming: 1 base; junction bases outside the gene matches: 2. Germline V gene lookup returns CDR1 PRHDT and CDR2 FYEKMQ (reference sequence). The CDR3 runs 14 residues.

The chain uses TRBV10-1 and TRBJ2-1, with TRBD1 identical over 9 bases. With 4 bases clipped from V and 2 bases from J, the junction kept 3 bases outside the gene matches. Germline lookup yields CDR1 WNHNN and CDR2 SYGVQD (reference sequence). CDR3 length equals 15 residues. CDR3 in DNA: TGCGCCAGCAGTGGGGGACAGGGAGCCTACAATGAGCAGTTCTTC. It translates to CASSGGQGAYNEQFF.

This clone came up a few times. The chain is built from TRBV5-4 and TRBJ2-7; weak D call: TRBD2 (5 bases). V was trimmed by 0 bases and J by 2 bases, leaving 12 bases between them. The CDR3 has 15 residues. CDR1 is SGHNT, CDR2 YYREEE, per germline (reference sequence). The CDR3 region is CASSLVGVRAYEQYF. CDR3 DNA sequence: TGTGCCAGCAGCTTGGTTGGGGTGAGGGCCTACGAGCAGTACTTC. Full variable domain (outside the CDR3, taken from reference TRBV5-4 and TRBJ2-7): ETGVTQSPTHLIKTRGQQVTLRCSSQSGHNTVSWYQQALGQGPQFIFQYYREEENGRGNFPPRFSGLQFPNYSSELNVNALELDDSALYLCASSLVGVRAYEQYFGPGTRLTVT.

The V call is TRBV6-6, the J call TRBJ1-1; possibly TRBD1 for D (5 bases). Germline assignment: CDR1 MNHNY and CDR2 SVGAGI (reference sequence). This CDR3 comprises 15 residues. V was trimmed by 0 bases and J by 5 bases, leaving 13 bases between them. The CDR3 sequence: CASSYSGGEWTEAFF. In nucleotides, the CDR3 is TGTGCCAGCAGTTACTCGGGGGGGGAGTGGACTGAAGCTTTCTTT.